The present T cell receptor (beta chain) was sequenced within a study of spatial heterogeneity in lung cancer. Study details: Raw reads contained each unique TCR and UMI combination more than ten times on average.

Whole-study results and caveats: The estimated TCR-seq coverage of tumor T cells amounted to roughly 6.7% when looking at alpha chains and roughly 13% when looking at beta chains. Mutation counts in tumors were tracked by counts of expanded intratumoral alpha and beta TCRs.

TCR cDNA molecules each had a unique molecular identifier. From the 5' RACE reads, TCRdb called clonotypes with MiXCR, one entry per CDR3 protein. The sample lists 4,000 or so distinct CDR3 sequences, about 9.4% occurring once. Stated time point: sample taken at primary tumor resection. Donation came from 70 or so patients with untreated early-stage non-small cell lung cancer. This CDR3 spans 14 amino acids. Between the trimmed V and J ends, which lost 0 bases and 6 bases, there was a span of 9 bases. Germline CDR1 SGHVS, CDR2 FNYEAQ. By proportion, this clonotype is medium-sized. Its antigen remains unknown. Little can be read into the size of this beta chain, an off-target read in a library designed for alpha chains.

This receptor was taken from a male donor with early-stage non-small cell lung cancer. This chain uses TRBV7-6 with TRBJ2-1; D possibly matches TRBD1 or TRBD2 (5 bases each). The sample consisted of lung tumor tissue, taken at surgery. The CDR3 DNA is TGTGCCAGCAGCTTAGCGGGACCACGCAATGAGCAGTTCTTC. This translates into CASSLAGPRNEQFF.